This entry is about one T cell receptor beta chain. These data originate in a study of blood T cell repertoires in COVID-19. Germline CDR1 MNHEY, CDR2 SMNVEV (reference sequence). The CDR3 extends over 12 amino acids. V lost 6 bases to trimming and J lost 7 bases; unmatched junction nucleotides: 3. Assay used: immunoSEQ multiplex PCR; TCRdb lists only in-frame clones, some missing. The sample has about 87,000 clones; about 83% are singletons. The TCR was taken from an older woman with acute or convalescent COVID-19. J is TRBJ1-5 and V is TRBV27; 7 nucleotides line up with TRBD1. The material sequenced was peripheral blood. The CDR3 bases are TGTGCCAGCAGGACAGGGTACCAGCCCCAGCATTTT. Its translation is CASRTGYQPQHF.